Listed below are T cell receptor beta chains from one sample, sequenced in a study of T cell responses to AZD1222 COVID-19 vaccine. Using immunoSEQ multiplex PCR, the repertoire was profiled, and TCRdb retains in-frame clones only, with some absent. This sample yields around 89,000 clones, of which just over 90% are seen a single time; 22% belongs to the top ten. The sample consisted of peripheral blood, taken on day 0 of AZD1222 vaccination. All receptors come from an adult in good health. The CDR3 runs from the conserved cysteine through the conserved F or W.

CDR3: CASSLEGQYNEQFF; J: TRBJ2-1; V: TRBV7-9
CDR3: CASSLADPETQYF; J: TRBJ2-5; V: TRBV5-5
CDR3: CASSRAERGSYEQYF; J: TRBJ2-7; V: TRBV7-2
CDR3: CASSERVRPGRETQYF; J: TRBJ2-5; V: TRBV2
CDR3: CASPASDRPDVTEAFF; J: TRBJ1-1; V: TRBV28
CDR3: CASTLPGQPNQPQHF; J: TRBJ1-5; V: TRBV28
CDR3: CAIRGQGDEQYF; J: TRBJ2-7; V: TRBV2
CDR3: CASSLGSGVGYTF; J: TRBJ1-2; V: TRBV7-9
CDR3: CASSSGGLDTEAFF; J: TRBJ1-1; V: TRBV28
CDR3: CASSGYRDRANTGELFF; J: TRBJ2-2; V: TRBV9
CDR3: CASSLGQGYGYTF; J: TRBJ1-2; V: TRBV12-3/TRBV12-4
CDR3: CASSSWTGHYGYTF; J: TRBJ1-2; V: TRBV5-1
CDR3: CASSFYGVYYYGYTF; J: TRBJ1-2; V: TRBV5-6
CDR3: CASSQDSGASNEQFF; J: TRBJ2-1; V: TRBV4-2
CDR3: CASSYPGQGSSNQPQHF; J: TRBJ1-5; V: TRBV6-2/TRBV6-3
CDR3: CASSQLQTSGYNEQFF; J: TRBJ2-1; V: TRBV7-3
CDR3: CASSQDTGNTEAFF; J: TRBJ1-1; V: TRBV3-1/TRBV3-2
CDR3: CASSSSTNQPQHF; J: TRBJ1-5; V: TRBV27
CDR3: CASSQEEAGGEETQYF; J: TRBJ2-5; V: TRBV4-2
CDR3: CASSDRGRGANVLTF; J: TRBJ2-6; V: TRBV28
CDR3: CASSRTGLGYEQYF; J: TRBJ2-7; V: TRBV7-9
CDR3: CASSQGTGQGTKYF; J: TRBJ2-7; V: TRBV4-1
CDR3: CASSGLTSGGYNEQFF; J: TRBJ2-1; V: TRBV11-3
CDR3: CASSPTGYGYTF; J: TRBJ1-2; V: TRBV12-3/TRBV12-4
CDR3: CASSPSSSTGTNSGNTIYF; J: TRBJ1-3; V: TRBV3-1/TRBV3-2
CDR3: CASSLSGGGFSDTQYF; J: TRBJ2-3; V: TRBV7-2
CDR3: CASSQASGPNTGELFF; J: TRBJ2-2; V: TRBV4-1
CDR3: CASSLGQQSDTQYF; J: TRBJ2-3; V: TRBV5-1
CDR3: CASSPEGPLEDGNGYTF; J: TRBJ1-2; V: TRBV5-1
CDR3: CASSPSSGGDYEQYF; J: TRBJ2-7; V: TRBV18
CDR3: CASSPRTGTGGVEWSPLHF; J: TRBJ1-6; V: TRBV5-1
CDR3: CASSSTPEEGKNIQYF; J: TRBJ2-4; V: TRBV7-2
CDR3: CAINRSGAKSSYEQYF; J: TRBJ2-7; V: TRBV10-3
CDR3: CASRKTGANTGELFF; J: TRBJ2-2; V: TRBV5-4
CDR3: CASSLGSNNSPLHF; J: TRBJ1-6; V: TRBV4-3
CDR3: CASSRPGWGTLNTGELFF; J: TRBJ2-2; V: TRBV19
CDR3: CASSLDRYEAFF; J: TRBJ1-1; V: TRBV5-1
CDR3: CASSDSKGNYRYNEQFF; J: TRBJ2-1; V: TRBV6-4
CDR3: CATRYQGSEVSEQYF; J: TRBJ2-7; V: TRBV15
CDR3: CASSQESGAANYGYTF; J: TRBJ1-2; V: TRBV4-1
CDR3: CASSVETAIGSIGYTF; J: TRBJ1-2; V: TRBV9